This is a list of T cell receptor beta chains from one sample in a study of blood T cell repertoires in COVID-19. Clones were sequenced by immunoSEQ multiplex PCR, and TCRdb holds only the in-frame ones, with some missing. The table lists approximately 54,000 clones, approximately 82% of them singletons, with around 8% in the top ten. Material: peripheral blood. Every receptor here comes from a human donor in a cohort sampled during active COVID-19. The conserved cysteine and the conserved F or W are not part of the CDR3 here.

>14|TRBV7-2|TRBJ2-1
ASSSPERDPYNEQF
>14|TRBV7-2|TRBJ2-7
ASSLAHGGGFYEQY
>11|TRBV21-1|TRBJ1-6
ASVRSVLYPLH
>13|TRBV20-1|TRBJ2-5
SASPAGVSKETQY
>14|TRBV14|TRBJ2-3
ASSADSGSLTDTQY
>12|TRBV19|TRBJ1-5
ASSIGTGIQPQH
>13|TRBV18|TRBJ1-1
ASSLTGGSDTEAF
>13|TRBV6-5|TRBJ2-1
ASSYQREGPNEQF
>11|TRBV29-1|TRBJ2-5
SVEALAQETQY
>13|TRBV6-6|TRBJ2-3
ASPPPSGDTDTQY
>12|TRBV7-9|TRBJ1-2
ASSSRGEGHGYT
>11|TRBV9|TRBJ2-7
ASSRLANYEQY
>13|TRBV2|TRBJ2-5
ASSVGRAGQETQY
>13|TRBV2|TRBJ2-2
ASSSLAGGTGELF
>10|TRBV2|TRBJ2-7
ASSTQGYEQY
>13|TRBV2|TRBJ2-7
ASRQGQGHSYEQY
>16|TRBV5-4|TRBJ2-6
ASSGLAGGPNGANVLT
>12|TRBV14|TRBJ2-7
ASSPGTGYYEQY
>16|TRBV7-2|TRBJ2-5
ASSPIGLAGGPQKTQY
>10|TRBV3-1/TRBV3-2|TRBJ2-1
ASSQDADEQF
>13|TRBV28|TRBJ1-5
ASSFDRVGNQPQH
>10|TRBV5-1|TRBJ2-5
ASTREGETQY
>13|TRBV7-6|TRBJ2-7
ASSLQAGGWYEQY
>13|TRBV7-2|TRBJ2-5
ASSFAAGGQETQY
>15|TRBV19|TRBJ2-7
ASSPPFLAGALYEQY
>14|TRBV18|TRBJ2-3
ASSPISGASTDTQY
>11|TRBV11-2|TRBJ2-1
ASSQGRYNEQF
>13|TRBV6-4|TRBJ2-1
ASTKTSGIGNEQF
>14|TRBV7-3|TRBJ2-2
ASSLTGSGNVGELF
>10|TRBV19|TRBJ2-7
ASSISSYEQY
>11|TRBV5-1|TRBJ2-7
ASSTPGLYEQY
>11|TRBV5-6|TRBJ2-1
ASSPTQGNEQF
>11|TRBV30|TRBJ2-7
AWSGAGGYEQY
>11|TRBV4-3|TRBJ1-1
ASSQGGDDEAF
>13|TRBV5-4|TRBJ2-7
ASSLGPRGSYEQY
>14|TRBV5-1|TRBJ2-7
ASSLQSASGTTEQY
>12|TRBV2|TRBJ2-2
ASRRGRNTGELF
>14|TRBV4-1|TRBJ2-1
ASSPLAGGSRNEQF
>13|TRBV4-2|TRBJ2-3
ASSQEPGATDTQY
>13|TRBV19|TRBJ2-1
ASSSGTSGDNEQF
>10|TRBV29-1|TRBJ1-2
SVGEGDYGYT
>12|TRBV2|TRBJ2-5
ASRGLAGQETQY
>10|TRBV19|TRBJ1-1
ASNAPGLEAF
>10|TRBV11-3|TRBJ2-5
ASSQGVETQY
>13|TRBV2|TRBJ2-7
ASRSAGTGANEQY